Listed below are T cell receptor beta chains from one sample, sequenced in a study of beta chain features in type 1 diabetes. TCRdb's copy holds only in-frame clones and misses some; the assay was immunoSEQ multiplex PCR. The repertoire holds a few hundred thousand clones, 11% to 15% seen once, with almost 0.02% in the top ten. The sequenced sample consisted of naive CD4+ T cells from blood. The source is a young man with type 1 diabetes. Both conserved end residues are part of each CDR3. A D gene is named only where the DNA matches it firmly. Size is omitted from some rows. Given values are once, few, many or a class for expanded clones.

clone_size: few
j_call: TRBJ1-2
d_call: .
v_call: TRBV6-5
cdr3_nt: TGTGCCAGCAGTCGCCGGGTTGGCAGGGATGGCTACACCTTC
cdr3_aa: CASSRRVGRDGYTF

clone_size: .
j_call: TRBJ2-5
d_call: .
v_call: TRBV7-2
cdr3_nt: TGTGCCAGCAGCCTCAGGGCGGAGACCCAGTACTTC
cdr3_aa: CASSLRAETQYF

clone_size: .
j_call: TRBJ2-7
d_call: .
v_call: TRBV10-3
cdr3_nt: TGTGCCATCAGGGACTCGCTCTACGAGCAGTACTTC
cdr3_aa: CAIRDSLYEQYF

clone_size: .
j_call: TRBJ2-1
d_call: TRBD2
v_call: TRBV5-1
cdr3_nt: TGCGCCAGCAGCTTTTCGGGAGGGCCAATGGTTGAGCAGTTCTTC
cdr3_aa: CASSFSGGPMVEQFF

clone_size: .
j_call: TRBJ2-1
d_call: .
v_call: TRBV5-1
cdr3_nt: TGCGCCAGCAGCGGGGGTCCACAGGGGAGGACCTACAATGAGCAGTTCTTC
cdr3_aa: CASSGGPQGRTYNEQFF

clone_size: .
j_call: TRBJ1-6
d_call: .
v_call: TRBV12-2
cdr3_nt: TGTGCAAGTCGCTTAGCCGCGAACTATAATTCACCCCTCCACTTT
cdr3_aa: CASRLAANYNSPLHF

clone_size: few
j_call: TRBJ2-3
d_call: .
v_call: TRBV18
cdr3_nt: TGTGCCAGCTCACGCATCCAGGGATCGGATACGCAGTATTTT
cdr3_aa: CASSRIQGSDTQYF

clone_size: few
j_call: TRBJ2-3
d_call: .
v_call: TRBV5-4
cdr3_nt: TGTGCCAGCAGCTGGCGGCCTTCAGGGACAGATACGCAGTATTTT
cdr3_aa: CASSWRPSGTDTQYF

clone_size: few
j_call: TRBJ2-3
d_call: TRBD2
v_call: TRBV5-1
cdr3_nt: TGCGCCAGCAGCTCAGACTTCAGCGGGACCACAGATACGCAGTATTTT
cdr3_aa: CASSSDFSGTTDTQYF

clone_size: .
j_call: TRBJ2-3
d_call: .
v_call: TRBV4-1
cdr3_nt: TGCGCCAGCAGCCAAGATCCCCCCCGCGGCACAGATACGCAGTATTTT
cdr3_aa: CASSQDPPRGTDTQYF

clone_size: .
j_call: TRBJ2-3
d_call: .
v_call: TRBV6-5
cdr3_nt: TGTGCCAGCAGTTCTAGCGCAACGCAGTATTTT
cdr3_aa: CASSSSATQYF

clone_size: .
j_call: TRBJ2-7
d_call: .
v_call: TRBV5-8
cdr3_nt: TGTGCCAGCCGATTAGCCTACGAGCAGTACTTC
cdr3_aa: CASRLAYEQYF

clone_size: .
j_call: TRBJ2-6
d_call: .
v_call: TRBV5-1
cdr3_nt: TGCGCCAGCAGGGCGGGCTCTGGGGCCAACGTCCTGACTTTC
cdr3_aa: CASRAGSGANVLTF

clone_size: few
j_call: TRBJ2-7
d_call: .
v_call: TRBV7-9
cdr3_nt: TGTGCCAGCAGGGGTGGCGAGGATCCCTACGAGCAGTACTTC
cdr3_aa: CASRGGEDPYEQYF

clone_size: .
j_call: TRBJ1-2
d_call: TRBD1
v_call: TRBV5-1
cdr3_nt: TGCGCCAGCAGCCTGACAGGGGACTATGGCTACACCTTC
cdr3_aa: CASSLTGDYGYTF

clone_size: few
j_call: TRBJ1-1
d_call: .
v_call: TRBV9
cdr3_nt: TGTGCCAGCGCGGAGGGGGGGATGAACACTGAAGCTTTCTTT
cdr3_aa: CASAEGGMNTEAFF

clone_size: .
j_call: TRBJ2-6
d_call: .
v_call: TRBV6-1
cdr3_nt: TGTGCCAGCATCTACTCTGGGGCCAACGTCCTGACTTTC
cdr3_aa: CASIYSGANVLTF

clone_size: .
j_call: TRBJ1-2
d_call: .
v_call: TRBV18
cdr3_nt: TGTGCCAGCTCACTTCCACAGGATAACTATGGCTACACCTTC
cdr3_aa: CASSLPQDNYGYTF

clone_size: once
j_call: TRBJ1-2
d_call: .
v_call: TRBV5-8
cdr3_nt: TGTGCCAGCAGCCGAACAGCTAACTATGGCTACACCTTC
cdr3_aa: CASSRTANYGYTF

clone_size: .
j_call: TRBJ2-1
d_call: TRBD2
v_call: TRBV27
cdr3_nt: TGTGCCAGCAGTTCAAGCGGGAGACCTCACAATGAGCAGTTCTTC
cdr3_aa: CASSSSGRPHNEQFF

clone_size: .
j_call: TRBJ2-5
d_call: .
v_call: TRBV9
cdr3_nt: TGTGCCAGCAGCGTAGGGCTTGGCAGTCAAGAGACCCAGTACTTC
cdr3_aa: CASSVGLGSQETQYF

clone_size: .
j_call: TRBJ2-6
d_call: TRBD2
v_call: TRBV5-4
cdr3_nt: TGTGCCTACAACCCGGGGGGGGCTGGGGCCAACGTCCTGACTTTC
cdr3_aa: CAYNPGGAGANVLTF

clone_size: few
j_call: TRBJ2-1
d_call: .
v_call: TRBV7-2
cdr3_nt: TGTGCCAGCAGCTTTCTTTACAATGAGCAGTTCTTC
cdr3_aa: CASSFLYNEQFF

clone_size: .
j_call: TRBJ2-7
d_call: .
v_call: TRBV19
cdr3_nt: TGTGCCAGTAGTAACAGGGCCAGTGGCTACGAGCAGTACTTC
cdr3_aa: CASSNRASGYEQYF

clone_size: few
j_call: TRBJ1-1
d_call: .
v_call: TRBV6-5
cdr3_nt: TGTGCCAGCACCAACACCCACGGGGGTGGGTATGAAGCTTTCTTT
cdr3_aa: CASTNTHGGGYEAFF

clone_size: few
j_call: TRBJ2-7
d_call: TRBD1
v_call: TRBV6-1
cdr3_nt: TGTGCCAGCTCTATGGAGGGACAGGGGGCCTACGAGCAGTACTTC
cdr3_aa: CASSMEGQGAYEQYF

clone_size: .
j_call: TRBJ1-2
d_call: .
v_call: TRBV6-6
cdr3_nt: TGTGCCAGCCAACAGGGTGTAGGGTATGGCTACACCTTC
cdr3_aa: CASQQGVGYGYTF

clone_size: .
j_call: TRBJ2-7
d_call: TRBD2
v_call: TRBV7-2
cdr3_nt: TGTGCCAGCAGCTTAGACGGCGGGGGGACCCCCTACGAGCAGTACTTC
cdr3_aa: CASSLDGGGTPYEQYF

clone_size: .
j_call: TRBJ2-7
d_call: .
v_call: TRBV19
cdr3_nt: TGTGCCAGTAAGAGTAGCCCCAACTCCTACGAGCAGTACTTC
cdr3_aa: CASKSSPNSYEQYF

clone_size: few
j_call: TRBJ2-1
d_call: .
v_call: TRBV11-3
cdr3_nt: TGTGCCAGCAGTCAGAACAACAATGAGCAGTTCTTC
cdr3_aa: CASSQNNNEQFF

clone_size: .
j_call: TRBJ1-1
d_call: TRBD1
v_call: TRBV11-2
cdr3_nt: TGTGCCAGCAGCCGACAGGGGAACACTGAAGCTTTCTTT
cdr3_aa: CASSRQGNTEAFF

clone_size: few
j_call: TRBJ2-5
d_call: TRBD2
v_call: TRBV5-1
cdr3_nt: TGCGCCAGCAGCTTACCGGGACTAGCGGTCGAGACCCAGTACTTC
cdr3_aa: CASSLPGLAVETQYF

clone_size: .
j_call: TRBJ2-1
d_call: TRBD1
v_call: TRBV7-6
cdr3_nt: TGTGCCAGCAGCTTAGTAACGGGGACAGCCTTGAGGAATGAGCAGTTCTTC
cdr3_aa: CASSLVTGTALRNEQFF

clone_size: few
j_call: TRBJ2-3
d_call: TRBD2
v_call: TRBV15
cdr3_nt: TGTGCCACCAGCAGAGATCTAGCGGGAGCTTCCCATACGCAGTATTTT
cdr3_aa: CATSRDLAGASHTQYF

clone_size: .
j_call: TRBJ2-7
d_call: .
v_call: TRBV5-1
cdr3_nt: TGCGCCAGCAGCTTGGGGACCCCGGGACTTAGCTCCTACGAGCAGTACTTC
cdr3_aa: CASSLGTPGLSSYEQYF

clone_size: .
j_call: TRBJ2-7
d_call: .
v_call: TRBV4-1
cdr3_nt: TGCGCCAGCAGCCAAGGGTTACAATTCTACGAGCAGTACTTC
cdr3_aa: CASSQGLQFYEQYF

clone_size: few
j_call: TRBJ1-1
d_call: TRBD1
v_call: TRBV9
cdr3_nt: TGTGCCAGCAGCGTAGGCCTGACAGGGTCCAAAGGTGAAGCTTTCTTT
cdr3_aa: CASSVGLTGSKGEAFF

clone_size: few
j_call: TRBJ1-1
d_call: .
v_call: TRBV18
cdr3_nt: TGTGCCAGCTCACCCCCTTCGAACACTGAAGCTTTCTTT
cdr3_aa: CASSPPSNTEAFF

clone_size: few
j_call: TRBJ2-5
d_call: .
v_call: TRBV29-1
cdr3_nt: TGCAGCGTAAAGCCAGGGCAGACCCAGTACTTC
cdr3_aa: CSVKPGQTQYF

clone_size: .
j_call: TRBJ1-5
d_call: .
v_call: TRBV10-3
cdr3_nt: TGTGCCATCAGTGAGGACAGGTTCAATCAGCCCCAGCATTTT
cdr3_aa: CAISEDRFNQPQHF

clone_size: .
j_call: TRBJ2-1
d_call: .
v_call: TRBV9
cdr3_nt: TGTGCCAGCAGCGTAAGACTAGTTGATGGGAAGTACAATGAGCAGTTCTTC
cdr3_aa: CASSVRLVDGKYNEQFF

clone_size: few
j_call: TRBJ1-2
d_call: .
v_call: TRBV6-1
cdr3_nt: TGTGCCAGCAGCCAGATTAACTATGGCTACACCTTC
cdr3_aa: CASSQINYGYTF

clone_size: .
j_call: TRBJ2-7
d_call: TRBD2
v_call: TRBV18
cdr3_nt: TGTGCCAGCTCAGCAGGGACTAGCGGGGGCTACGAGCAGTACTTC
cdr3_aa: CASSAGTSGGYEQYF

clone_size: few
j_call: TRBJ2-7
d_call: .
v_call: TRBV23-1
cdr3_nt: TGCGCCAGCACTTCCTACGAGCAGTACTTC
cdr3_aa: CASTSYEQYF

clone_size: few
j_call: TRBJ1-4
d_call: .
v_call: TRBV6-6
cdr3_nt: TGTGCCAGCAGTTACTCAGTCCCGTCAGGGGATGAAAAACTGTTTTTT
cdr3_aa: CASSYSVPSGDEKLFF

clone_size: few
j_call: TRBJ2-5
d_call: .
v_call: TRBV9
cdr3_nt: TGTGCCAGCAGCGTAGAGGCACCCGCGGCCCAGTACTTC
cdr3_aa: CASSVEAPAAQYF

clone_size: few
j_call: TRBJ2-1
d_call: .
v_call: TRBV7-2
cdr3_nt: TGTGCCAGCAGCTTAGGTCAGGCTAGCGAGCAGTTCTTC
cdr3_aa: CASSLGQASEQFF

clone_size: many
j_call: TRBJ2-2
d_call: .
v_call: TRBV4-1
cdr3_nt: TGCGCCAGCAGCCGACAGTACCCGGACACCGGGGAGCTGTTTTTT
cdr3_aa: CASSRQYPDTGELFF

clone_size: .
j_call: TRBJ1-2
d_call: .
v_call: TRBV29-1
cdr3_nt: TGCAGCGTTGAAGGTTTCGAGGCCTTCTACACCTTC
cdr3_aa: CSVEGFEAFYTF

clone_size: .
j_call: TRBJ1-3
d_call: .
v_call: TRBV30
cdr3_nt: TGTGCCTACGAACAGGGAGCTGGAAACACCATATATTTT
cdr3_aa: CAYEQGAGNTIYF

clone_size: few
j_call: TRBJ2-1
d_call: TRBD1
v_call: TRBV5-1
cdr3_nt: TGCGCCAGCAGCTTGGGGACAGGGTTTATAGATGAGCAGTTCTTC
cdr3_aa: CASSLGTGFIDEQFF

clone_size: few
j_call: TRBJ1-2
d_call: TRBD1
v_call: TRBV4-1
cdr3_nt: TGCGCCAGCAGCCGAGAAAGTACAGGGGACCCCTATGGCTACACCTTC
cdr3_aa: CASSRESTGDPYGYTF

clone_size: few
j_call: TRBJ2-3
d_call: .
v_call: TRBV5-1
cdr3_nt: TGCGCCAGCAGCTTGGGGGAGTCAGATACGCAGTATTTT
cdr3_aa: CASSLGESDTQYF

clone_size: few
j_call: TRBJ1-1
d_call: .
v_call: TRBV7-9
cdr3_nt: TGTGCCAGCAGCTTAGCGTTAGGGGGGGTGGCTGAAGCTTTCTTT
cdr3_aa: CASSLALGGVAEAFF

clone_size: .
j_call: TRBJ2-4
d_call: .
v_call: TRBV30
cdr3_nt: TGTGCCTGGAGGGAGGGGCCCAGCAAAAACATTCAGTACTTC
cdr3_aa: CAWREGPSKNIQYF

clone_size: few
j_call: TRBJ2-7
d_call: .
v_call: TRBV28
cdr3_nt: TGTGCCAGCAGTTTATCTACCCCGGGCGAGCAGTACTTC
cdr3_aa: CASSLSTPGEQYF

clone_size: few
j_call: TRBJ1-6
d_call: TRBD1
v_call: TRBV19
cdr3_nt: TGTGCCAGTAGTCTCAACCCCACAGGGGGGAATTCACCCCTCCACTTT
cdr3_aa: CASSLNPTGGNSPLHF